These 14 T cell receptor beta chains were sequenced from one sample in a study of Ad26.COV2.S vaccination and SARS-CoV-2 variants. Treatment in this sample: around 19 received Ad26.COV2.S at low or high dose, single or two shots; 5 received placebo; per-sample allocation not given. After the first vaccine or placebo injection, samples were drawn on day 63. The table came from immunoSEQ multiplex PCR; TCRdb's copy has only in-frame clones and leaves some out. The sample records over 400,000 clones, around 93% being singletons. The sample consisted of peripheral blood, taken in a trial of Ad26.COV2.S vaccine versus placebo. The receptors stem from a person aged 18-65 years who received the Ad26.COV2.S COVID-19 vaccine or a placebo.

The V call is TRBV28, the J call TRBJ2-3, with 9 bases fitting TRBD2. CDR1 MDHEN and CDR2 SYDVKM come from the germline V gene. V was pared by 4 bases and J by 0 bases, with 5 bases of the junction left unmatched. This CDR3 comprises 16 residues. Written as DNA, the CDR3 is TGTGCCAGCAGTTCCTTGGGACTAGCTAGCACAGATACGCAGTATTTT. It encodes CASSSLGLASTDTQYF.

The J gene is TRBJ2-7, the V gene TRBV4-3; D gene unclear. The CDR3 has 14 residues. V lost 0 bases to trimming and J lost 3 bases, with 9 bases between them. Germline V gene lookup returns CDR1 LGHNA and CDR2 YSLEER. The CDR3 coding sequence is TGCGCCAGCAGCCAAGATCTACGGAACTACGAGCAGTACTTC. Protein sequence: CASSQDLRNYEQYF.

The gene calls are TRBV4-1 and TRBJ2-1; no clear D. Looked up from germline, CDR1 is MGHRA and CDR2 is YSYEKL. Trimming stripped 3 bases from V and 1 base from J, with 1 base between. CDR3 length: 12 amino acids. The CDR3 protein is CASSHSYNEQFF. Written as DNA, the CDR3 is TGCGCCAGCAGCCATTCCTACAATGAGCAGTTCTTC.

The chain couples TRBV5-6 to TRBJ2-7; 9 bases line up with TRBD1. Germline lookup yields CDR1 SGHDT and CDR2 YYEEEE. V shed 3 bases and J 2 bases; nucleotides not matched to a gene: 15. This CDR3 has 18 residues. The CDR3 sequence: CASSSWGTGPTKAYEQYF. The CDR3 DNA reads TGTGCCAGCAGCTCCTGGGGGACAGGGCCGACGAAGGCCTACGAGCAGTACTTC.

The chain couples TRBV4-3 to TRBJ2-7, with D possibly being TRBD2 (5 bases). The CDR3 spans 15 residues. V lost 4 bases and J 1 base, leaving 14 bases between the germline ends. The germline CDR1 and CDR2 sequences are LGHNA and YSLEER. The CDR3 loop reads CASSPVFEGSYEQYF. The CDR3 DNA is TGCGCCAGCAGCCCGGTGTTTGAGGGATCCTACGAGCAGTACTTC.

V and J are TRBV3-1 (or the pseudogene TRBV3-2) and TRBJ2-1; weak D call: TRBD2 (6 bases). In germline, CDR1 is LGHDT, CDR2 YNNKEL (reference sequence). Trimming removed 0 bases at V and 2 bases at J, with 11 bases between. The CDR3 totals 16 residues. CDR3: CASSQEGRGPYNEQFF. CDR3 DNA sequence: TGTGCCAGCAGCCAAGAAGGGCGGGGACCCTACAATGAGCAGTTCTTC.

The J gene is TRBJ2-1, the V gene TRBV11-2, with TRBD1 matching over 7 bases. Trimming cost V 6 bases and J 2 bases; bases outside gene matches: 13. Germline V CDR1 and CDR2: SGHAT, FQNNGV. The CDR3 spans 17 residues. This CDR3 reads CASRPAKGGPAYNEQFF. In nucleotides, the CDR3 is TGTGCCAGCAGGCCCGCTAAAGGGGGCCCCGCCTACAATGAGCAGTTCTTC.

This chain connects TRBV29-1 to TRBJ2-7, with D perhaps matching TRBD1 or TRBD2 (5 bases each). The CDR3 spans 12 residues. V lost 3 bases and J 2 bases, leaving 8 bases between the germline ends. Per germline, CDR1 SQVTM and CDR2 ANQGSEA. The CDR3, as DNA: TGCAGCGTTGATGGGGGAACCTACGAGCAGTACTTC. Amino acid sequence: CSVDGGTYEQYF.

This clone was recorded only once. The gene calls are TRBV28 and TRBJ1-3; the match to TRBD1 covers 7 bases. From germline, CDR1 is MDHEN and CDR2 SYDVKM. V was pared by 5 bases and J by 4 bases, with 14 bases of the junction left unmatched. This CDR3 has 17 amino acids. For the CDR3, the DNA is TGTGCCAGCAGTCTCTACCGTGAGACAGGGCAAGGAAACACCATATATTTT. Translation: CASSLYRETGQGNTIYF.

In nucleotides, the CDR3 is TGTGCCAGCAGCGGTGAAGGGGGCCCAACGACCTACGAGCAGTACTTC. This codes for CASSGEGGPTTYEQYF. The rearrangement uses TRBV7-6 and TRBJ2-7; TRBD1 aligns across 7 bases. This CDR3 is 16 amino acids long. Germline V gene sequence: CDR1 SGHVS, CDR2 FNYEAQ. The V segment lost 5 bases and the J segment 2 bases; nucleotides outside the gene matches: 12.

This chain joins TRBV9 and TRBJ1-2, with a weak D call TRBD1 (6 bases). The ends were cut back, 3 bases at V and 3 bases at J, with 9 bases in the middle. Germline V gene data show CDR1 as SGDLS and CDR2 as YYNGEE. The CDR3 consists of 13 residues. The CDR3 DNA is TGTGCCAGCAGCGCCCCAGGGGACTATGGCTACACCTTC. It yields the protein CASSAPGDYGYTF.

The chain links TRBV6-2 or TRBV6-3 to TRBJ1-2; D might be TRBD1 (5 bases). CDR1 MNHEY and CDR2 SVGEGT come from the germline V gene. V was shortened by 2 bases and J by 4 bases, with 11 bases between the two germline ends. The CDR3 extends over 14 amino acids. The CDR3 sequence is CASSYPGNIYGYTF. In nucleotides, the CDR3 is TGTGCCAGCAGTTACCCAGGGAACATCTATGGCTACACCTTC.

This clone occurred a few times. The gene calls are TRBV7-9 and TRBJ2-2, with 7 positions matching TRBD1. Germline CDR1 reads SEHNR; CDR2 reads FQNEAQ (reference sequence). V was clipped by 5 bases and J by 1 base; unmatched bases: 7. The CDR3 has 16 residues. CDR3: CASSPWTGRNTGELFF. The CDR3 DNA sequence: TGTGCCAGCAGCCCATGGACAGGCCGGAACACCGGGGAGCTGTTTTTT.

This clone was found a few times. The chain is built from TRBV27 and TRBJ2-7, with 7 bases aligning to TRBD1. Looked up from germline, CDR1 is MNHEY and CDR2 is SMNVEV (reference sequence). The CDR3 is made up of 14 amino acids. V dropped 3 bases and J dropped 3; count of bases not matched to a gene: 5. CDR3 in DNA: TGTGCCAGCAGTTTCGGACAGGCCGACTACGAGCAGTACTTC. Translating it yields CASSFGQADYEQYF.